The 30 T cell receptor beta chains in this list originate from one sample, sequenced in a study of control samples from healthy donors and cancer patients. Profiling relied on immunoSEQ multiplex PCR, and the TCRdb table lists in-frame clones only, not all of them. This sample has 110,000 or so clones; 87% occur once, and the top ten carry about 12%. Material: blood. The receptors derive from a man aged 30 to 45 in good health.

The V gene is TRBV19, the J gene TRBJ2-7; 8 bases match TRBD1. The CDR3 totals 15 residues. Germline CDR1 reads LNHDA; CDR2 reads SQIVND (reference sequence). V lost 3 bases to trimming and J lost 8 bases; unmatched junction nucleotides: 12. CDR3 sequence: CASSILGQGPVKQYF. The DNA for the CDR3 is TGTGCCAGTAGTATTCTCGGACAGGGACCGGTAAAGCAGTACTTC.

The CDR3 protein is CASSTKGQRAFF. The CDR3 DNA reads as TGTGCCAGCAGTACAAAGGGACAGCGAGCTTTCTTT. The rearrangement uses TRBV12-3 or TRBV12-4 and TRBJ1-1, with 7 nucleotides matching TRBD1. The CDR3 consists of 12 residues. Trimming at V came to 5 bases and at J to 10 bases, leaving 7 bases not matched to a gene.

The chain couples TRBV29-1 to TRBJ1-5; 10 nucleotides match TRBD1. The CDR3 covers 13 residues. The V gene end was trimmed by 4 bases and the J gene end by 5 bases; junction bases not matched to a gene: 2. Germline lookup yields CDR1 SQVTM and CDR2 ANQGSEA. CDR3 nucleotides: TGCAGCGTTGTCGGACAGGGGGATCAGCCCCAGCATTTT. It is translated as CSVVGQGDQPQHF.

The rearrangement links TRBV15 to TRBJ2-7, with D uncertain. Germline assignment: CDR1 LNHNV and CDR2 YYDKDF (reference sequence). The CDR3 is made up of 13 amino acids. Trimming took 0 bases from V and 3 from J, leaving 6 bases between them. CDR3 sequence: CATSREVDYEQYF. The CDR3 DNA sequence: TGTGCCACCAGCAGAGAAGTGGACTACGAGCAGTACTTC. The whole variable domain, remainder taken from reference TRBV15 and TRBJ2-7, is DAMVIQNPRYQVTQFGKPVTLSCSQTLNHNVMYWYQQKSSQAPKLLFHYYDKDFNNEADTPDNFQSRRPNTSFCFLDIRSPGLGDTAMYLCATSREVDYEQYFGPGTRLTVT.

The V gene is TRBV6-5, the J gene TRBJ2-2; D is uncertain. V was shortened by 7 bases and J by 1 base, with 10 bases between the two germline ends. In germline, CDR1 is MNHEY, CDR2 SVGAGI. The CDR3 contains 14 residues. CDR3 in DNA: TGTGCCAGCACTAATACACAGAACACCGGGGAGCTGTTTTTT. Translating it yields CASTNTQNTGELFF.

The genes are TRBV6-5 and TRBJ1-1; TRBD1 agrees at 7 bases. Germline CDR1 and CDR2: MNHEY and SVGAGI. V shed 8 bases, J shed 0 bases, and the junction held 6 bases outside the gene matches. The CDR3 is 14 residues long. CDR3: CASLETGMNTEAFF. DNA of the CDR3: TGTGCCAGCCTAGAGACAGGGATGAACACTGAAGCTTTCTTT.

The V and J genes are TRBV12-5 and TRBJ1-1; possibly TRBD1 for D (5 bases). This CDR3 is 16 amino acids long. V dropped 4 bases and J dropped 1 base, with 16 bases sitting between them. Germline assignment: CDR1 LGHNT and CDR2 FRNRAP. The CDR3 DNA follows: TGTGCTAGTGGTTCGCCGCCCAGGGAGGAGAACACTGAAGCTTTCTTT. This translates into CASGSPPREENTEAFF. The whole variable domain, filled in from reference TRBV12-5 and TRBJ1-1, reads DARVTQTPRHKVTEMGQEVTMRCQPILGHNTVFWYRQTMMQGLELLAYFRNRAPLDDSGMPKDRFSAEMPDATLATLKIQPSEPRDSAVYFCASGSPPREENTEAFFGQGTRLTVV.

This clone came up once. This sequence joins TRBV5-1 and TRBJ2-6; possibly TRBD1 for D (6 bases). The CDR3 sequence is 16 residues long. Looked up from germline, CDR1 is SGHRS and CDR2 is YFSETQ. The V end was cut by 4 bases, the J end by 0 bases, with 11 bases between. Written as DNA, the CDR3 is TGCGCCAGCAGCCAGGACAGAAGCTCTGGGGCCAACGTCCTGACTTTC. It is translated as CASSQDRSSGANVLTF.

The chain has TRBV12-5 and TRBJ2-2; 9 bases are a match to TRBD2. Per germline, CDR1 LGHNT and CDR2 FRNRAP. V lost 1 base and J lost 1; bases outside the gene matches: 7. The CDR3 totals 18 residues. CDR3 DNA: TGTGCTAGTGGTTTGGGTTTAAGCGGGGGGAGGAACACCGGGGAGCTGTTTTTT. It is translated as CASGLGLSGGRNTGELFF. Complete variable domain (other parts from reference TRBV12-5 and TRBJ2-2): DARVTQTPRHKVTEMGQEVTMRCQPILGHNTVFWYRQTMMQGLELLAYFRNRAPLDDSGMPKDRFSAEMPDATLATLKIQPSEPRDSAVYFCASGLGLSGGRNTGELFFGEGSRLTVL.

The CDR3 nucleotides read TGTGCCAGTATAGGGGGGGTCAATCAGCCCCAGCATTTT. It translates to CASIGGVNQPQHF. The J gene is TRBJ1-5, the V gene TRBV19; the D gene is possibly TRBD1 (6 bases). The germline V gene has CDR1 LNHDA and CDR2 SQIVND (reference sequence). The CDR3 is 13 amino acids. V lost 7 bases, J lost 3 bases, and 10 bases lay in between.

V gene TRBV10-1 combines with J gene TRBJ1-1; no reliable D call. The CDR3 has 14 amino acids. Trimming took 0 bases from V and 6 from J, leaving 11 bases between them. In germline, CDR1 is WNHNN, CDR2 SYGVQD (reference sequence). CDR3 bases: TGCGCCAGCAGTGAGTCGATTCAAGTCGCTGAAGCTTTCTTT. It translates to CASSESIQVAEAFF.

Notes on this clone: The sample contains more than one DNA sequence encoding this CDR3. The chain recombines TRBV6-2 or TRBV6-3 with TRBJ2-3; no definite D call. Germline V gene lookup returns CDR1 MNHEY and CDR2 SVGEGT. V shed 6 bases and J shed 5 bases, with 9 bases lying between them. The CDR3 loop spans 12 amino acids. The CDR3 spells CASSLRGDTQYF. The CDR3 DNA is TGTGCCAGCAGCCTCCGCGGAGATACGCAGTATTTT.

The chain is built from TRBV2 and TRBJ1-6, with TRBD1 matching 8 bases. Losses at the gene ends were 6 bases for V and 7 bases for J; bases not matched to a gene: 5. Germline V gene data show CDR1 as SNHLY and CDR2 as FYNNEI. This CDR3 contains 14 residues. The CDR3 DNA reads as TGTGCCAGCAGGGGACAGGCGGGGAATTCACCCCTCCACTTT. Amino acids: CASRGQAGNSPLHF.

The V gene is TRBV5-5, the J gene TRBJ1-1; D is uncertain. The CDR3 has 11 amino acids. Per germline, CDR1 SGHKS and CDR2 YYEKEE (reference sequence). V lost 5 bases to trimming and J lost 2 bases, with 4 bases between them. CDR3 sequence (DNA): TGTGCCAGCAGTTTCAACACTGAAGCTTTCTTT. Amino acids: CASSFNTEAFF. Drawing the rest from reference TRBV5-5 and TRBJ1-1, the complete variable domain is DAGVTQSPTHLIKTRGQQVTLRCSPISGHKSVSWYQQVLGQGPQFIFQYYEKEERGRGNFPDRFSARQFPNYSSELNVNALLLGDSALYLCASSFNTEAFFGQGTRLTVV.

V and J are TRBV27 and TRBJ1-2; 8 nucleotides match TRBD1. CDR3 length: 13 residues. V shed 6 bases, J shed 8 bases, and the junction held 8 bases outside the gene matches. Germline loops: CDR1 MNHEY, CDR2 SMNVEV (reference sequence). CDR3 DNA sequence: TGTGCCAGCAGGGCAGGGGGCGCGGGAGGCTACACCTTC. Translating gives CASRAGGAGGYTF.

Written as DNA, the CDR3 is TGTGCCAGCAGCCAAGAAGGGCATAACACTGAAGCTTTCTTT. Translation gives CASSQEGHNTEAFF. The chain combines TRBV4-2 with TRBJ1-1, with no clear D. Germline CDR1 reads LGHNA; CDR2 reads YNFKEQ. CDR3 length: 14 residues. The ends were cut back, 0 bases at V and 2 bases at J, with 7 bases in the middle.

The V call is TRBV7-9, the J call TRBJ1-4, with D unclear. CDR1 is SEHNR and CDR2 is FQNEAQ in the germline V gene (reference sequence). V lost 1 base and J lost 5, with 8 bases in between. The length of the CDR3 is 14 residues. CDR3 protein: CASSLGSENEKLFF. CDR3 DNA sequence: TGTGCCAGCAGCTTAGGGAGTGAGAATGAAAAACTGTTTTTT.

V is TRBV6-6 and J is TRBJ1-6; TRBD1 is a possible D gene (6 bases). V lost 5 bases and J 5 bases, leaving 16 bases between the germline ends. Germline CDR1 reads MNHNY; CDR2 reads SVGAGI (reference sequence). The CDR3 consists of 16 residues. The CDR3 DNA sequence: TGTGCCAGCAGTACCACAGGGCGGGGGGATAATTCACCCCTCCACTTT. Translating it yields CASSTTGRGDNSPLHF.

In DNA form, the CDR3 reads TGTGCCAGTAGTATCTCGGGTGAGGGAAACTATGGCTACACCTTC. It encodes CASSISGEGNYGYTF. The gene calls are TRBV19 and TRBJ1-2, with D unresolved. Germline lookup yields CDR1 LNHDA and CDR2 SQIVND (reference sequence). The V gene lost 3 bases and the J gene lost 2 bases, with 13 bases spanning the gap. This CDR3 region has 15 residues.

CDR3 in DNA: TGTGCCAGCAGCTTAGGCCGGACCGCAAATAACTATGGCTACACCTTC. Encoded protein: CASSLGRTANNYGYTF. The chain has TRBV7-3 and TRBJ1-2; D gene uncertain. The V gene lost 2 bases and the J gene lost 1 base, with 14 bases spanning the gap. The CDR3 has 16 residues. Germline CDR1 reads SGHTA; CDR2 reads FQGTGA.

This clone was seen only once. The chain uses TRBV5-1 and TRBJ2-5; 8 bases are shared with TRBD2. The CDR3 has 15 amino acids. V lost 0 bases and J lost 4; bases outside the gene matches: 5. Germline lookup yields CDR1 SGHRS and CDR2 YFSETQ. CDR3 sequence reads: CASSLVVAGPETQYF. CDR3 DNA: TGCGCCAGCAGCTTGGTAGTAGCGGGGCCAGAGACCCAGTACTTC. Drawing the rest from reference TRBV5-1 and TRBJ2-5, the complete variable domain is KAGVTQTPRYLIKTRGQQVTLSCSPISGHRSVSWYQQTPGQGLQFLFEYFSETQRNKGNFPGRFSGRQFSNSRSEMNVSTLELGDSALYLCASSLVVAGPETQYFGPGTRLLVL.

This clone was seen only once. The rearrangement joins TRBV28 to TRBJ2-5; 8 bases are a match to TRBD1. Germline V gene lookup returns CDR1 MDHEN and CDR2 SYDVKM. This CDR3 region has 13 residues. Losses at the gene ends were 7 bases for V and 5 bases for J; bases not matched to a gene: 6. This CDR3 is CASKAGGDETQYF. CDR3 DNA sequence: TGTGCCAGCAAGGCAGGGGGCGACGAGACCCAGTACTTC.

The CDR3 protein is CASSSAGLARNEQFF. CDR3 coding DNA: TGTGCCAGCAGCTCTGCAGGGTTAGCGCGAAATGAGCAGTTCTTC. The chain recombines TRBV11-2 with TRBJ2-1; D might be TRBD1 or TRBD2, each matching 5 bases. The CDR3 runs to 15 residues. CDR1 is SGHAT, CDR2 FQNNGV, per germline. V was cut by 4 bases and J by 7 bases, with 17 bases left in between.

V is TRBV27 and J is TRBJ2-2; no reliable D call. The CDR3 runs 16 residues. Trimming removed 3 bases from V and 1 base from J, with 12 bases in between. Germline-derived CDR1 and CDR2 are MNHEY and SMNVEV (reference sequence). The CDR3 region has the DNA TGTGCCAGCAGTTTCCAGGAACCTTTGAACACCGGGGAGCTGTTTTTT. It codes for CASSFQEPLNTGELFF.

CDR3: CASSPTGDKTGELFF. The CDR3 DNA sequence: TGTGCCAGCTCACCTACAGGGGATAAAACCGGGGAGCTGTTTTTT. The genes are TRBV18 and TRBJ2-2; 7 bases are a match to TRBD1. Germline CDR1 and CDR2: KGHSH and LQKENI. The J segment lost 5 bases and the V segment lost 3 bases, leaving 6 bases of the junction unmatched. The CDR3 extends over 15 amino acids.

This sequence joins TRBV5-1 and TRBJ1-2; D gene uncertain. Trimming cost V 0 bases and J 8 bases, with 11 bases left between them. Germline V lookup: CDR1 SGHRS, CDR2 YFSETQ. The CDR3 has 13 residues. Here the CDR3 DNA reads TGCGCCAGCAGCTTGGGGAGGGTTGGGGGCTACACCTTC. It specifies CASSLGRVGGYTF.

This clone was seen a single time. The chain employs TRBV14 and TRBJ2-1; D gene unclear. The CDR3 is made up of 14 amino acids. Deletions cut 2 bases from V and 7 bases from J, with 12 bases between. Germline V gene data show CDR1 as SGHDN and CDR2 as FVKESK. CDR3 in amino acids: CASSQSSGWNEQFF. The CDR3 DNA reads as TGTGCCAGCAGCCAATCTTCGGGCTGGAATGAGCAGTTCTTC.

The chain recombines TRBV5-1 with TRBJ2-7, with 9 nucleotides matching TRBD1. The V and J ends lost 0 bases and 5 bases, in that order; junction bases with no gene match: 6. The CDR3 has 15 amino acids. In germline, CDR1 is SGHRS, CDR2 YFSETQ. CDR3 sequence reads: CASSLGDRDVHEQYF. As DNA, the CDR3 is TGCGCCAGCAGCTTGGGGGACAGGGATGTCCACGAGCAGTACTTC.

As regards this clone: Within the sample, other DNA sequences also encode this same CDR3. This rearrangement joins TRBV3-1 (or the pseudogene TRBV3-2) to TRBJ1-1, with D uncertain. CDR3 length: 13 amino acids. Germline assignment: CDR1 LGHDT and CDR2 YNNKEL (reference sequence). Trimming cost V 4 bases and J 2 bases, with 8 bases left between them. CDR3 DNA sequence: TGTGCCAGCAGCCTGGCGGGCAACACTGAAGCTTTCTTT. Translating it yields CASSLAGNTEAFF.

The chain employs TRBV11-2 and TRBJ2-7; 7 nucleotides line up with TRBD2. Germline CDR1 and CDR2: SGHAT and FQNNGV. Germline trimming cut 0 bases from V and 3 bases from J; bases unmatched to any gene: 2. The length of the CDR3 is 14 residues. CDR3 sequence: CASSLEAGNYEQYF. CDR3 DNA: TGTGCCAGCAGCTTAGAAGCGGGGAACTACGAGCAGTACTTC.